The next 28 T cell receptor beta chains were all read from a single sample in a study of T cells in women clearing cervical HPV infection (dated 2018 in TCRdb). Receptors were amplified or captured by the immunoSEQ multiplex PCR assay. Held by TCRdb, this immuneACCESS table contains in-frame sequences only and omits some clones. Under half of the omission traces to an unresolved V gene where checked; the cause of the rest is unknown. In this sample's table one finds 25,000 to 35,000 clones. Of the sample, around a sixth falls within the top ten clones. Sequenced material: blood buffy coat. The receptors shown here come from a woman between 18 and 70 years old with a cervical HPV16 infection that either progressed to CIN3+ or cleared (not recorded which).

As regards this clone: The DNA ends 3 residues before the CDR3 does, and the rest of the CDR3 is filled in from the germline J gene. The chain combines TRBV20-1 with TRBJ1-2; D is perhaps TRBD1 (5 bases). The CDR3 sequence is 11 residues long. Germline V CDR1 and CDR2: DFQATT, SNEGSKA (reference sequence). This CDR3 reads CSATRQYGYTF. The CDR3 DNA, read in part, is TGCAGTGCTACGAGACAGTACGGC.

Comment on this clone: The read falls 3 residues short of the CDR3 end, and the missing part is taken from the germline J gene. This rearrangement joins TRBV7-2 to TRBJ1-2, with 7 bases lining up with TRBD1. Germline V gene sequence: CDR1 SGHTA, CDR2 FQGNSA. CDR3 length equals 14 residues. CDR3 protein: CASSLLYRGSGYTF. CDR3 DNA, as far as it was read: TGTGCCAGCAGCTTACTCTACAGGGGCTCGGGC. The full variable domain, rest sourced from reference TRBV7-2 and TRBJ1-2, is GAGVSQSPSNKVTEKGKDVELRCDPISGHTALYWYRQSLGQGLEFLIYFQGNSAPDKSGLPSDRFSAERTGGSVSTLTIQRTQQEDSAVYLCASSLLYRGSGYTFGSGTRLTVV.

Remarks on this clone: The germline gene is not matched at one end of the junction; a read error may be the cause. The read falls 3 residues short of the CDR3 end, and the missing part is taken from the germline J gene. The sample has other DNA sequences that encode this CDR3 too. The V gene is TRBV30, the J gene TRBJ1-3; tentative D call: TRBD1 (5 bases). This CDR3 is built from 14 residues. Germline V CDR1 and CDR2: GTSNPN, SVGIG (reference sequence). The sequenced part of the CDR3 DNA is TGTGCCTGGAGTGTATCCGGGGGAGGAAACACT. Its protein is CAWSVSGGGNT. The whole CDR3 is CAWSVSGGGNTIYF.

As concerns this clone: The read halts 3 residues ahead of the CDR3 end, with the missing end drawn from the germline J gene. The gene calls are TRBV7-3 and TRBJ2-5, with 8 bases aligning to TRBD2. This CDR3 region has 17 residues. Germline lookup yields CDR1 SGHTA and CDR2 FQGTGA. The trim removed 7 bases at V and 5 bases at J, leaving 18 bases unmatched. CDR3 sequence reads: CASTCPLGSPGGETQYF. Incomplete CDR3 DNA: TGTGCCAGCACCTGTCCCCTTGGCTCCCCGGGGGGGGAGACC.

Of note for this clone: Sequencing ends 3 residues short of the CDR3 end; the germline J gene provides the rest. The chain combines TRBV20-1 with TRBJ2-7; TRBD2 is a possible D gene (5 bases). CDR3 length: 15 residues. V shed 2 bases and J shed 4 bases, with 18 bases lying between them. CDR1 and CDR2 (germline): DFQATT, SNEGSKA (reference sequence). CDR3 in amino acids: CSARPYSVSRYEQYF. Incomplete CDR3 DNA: TGCAGTGCTAGACCTTATAGCGTTTCGAGGTACGAG.

Here the CDR3 reads CASSGGALPHEAFF. The part of the CDR3 DNA that was read is TGTGCCAGTAGTGGGGGGGCCCTACCCCACGAA. This chain links TRBV19 with TRBJ1-1, with D possibly being TRBD1 (6 bases). The DNA ends 3 residues before the CDR3 does, and the rest of the CDR3 is filled in from the germline J gene. The CDR3 is made up of 14 amino acids. CDR1 and CDR2 (germline): LNHDA, SQIVND (reference sequence). The variable domain in full, with the rest retrieved from reference TRBV19 and TRBJ1-1, is DGGITQSPKYLFRKEGQNVTLSCEQNLNHDAMYWYRQDPGQGLRLIYYSQIVNDFQKGDIAEGYSVSREKKESFPLTVTSAQKNPTAFYLCASSGGALPHEAFFGQGTRLTVV.

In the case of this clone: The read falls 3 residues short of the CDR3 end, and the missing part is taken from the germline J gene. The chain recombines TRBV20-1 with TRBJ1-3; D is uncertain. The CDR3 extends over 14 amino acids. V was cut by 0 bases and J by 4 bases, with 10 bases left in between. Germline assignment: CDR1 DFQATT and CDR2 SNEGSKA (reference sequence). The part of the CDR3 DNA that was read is TGCAGTGCTAGAGAGATGGGCTCGGGAAACACC. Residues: CSAREMGSGNT. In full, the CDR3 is CSAREMGSGNTIYF.

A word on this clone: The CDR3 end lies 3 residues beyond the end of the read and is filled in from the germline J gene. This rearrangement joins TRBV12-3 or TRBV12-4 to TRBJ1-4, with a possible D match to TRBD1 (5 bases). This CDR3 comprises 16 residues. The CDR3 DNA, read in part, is TGTGCCAGCAGTTTAGGCACCCCGACAGTTGGAGGGAAA. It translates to CASSLGTPTVGGK. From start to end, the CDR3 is CASSLGTPTVGGKLFF.

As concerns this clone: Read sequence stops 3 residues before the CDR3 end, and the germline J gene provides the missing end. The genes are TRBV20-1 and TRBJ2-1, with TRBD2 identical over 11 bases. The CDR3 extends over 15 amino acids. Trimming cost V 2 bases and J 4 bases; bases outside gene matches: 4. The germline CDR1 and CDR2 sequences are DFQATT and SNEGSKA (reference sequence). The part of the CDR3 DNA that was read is TGCAGTGCTAGACCGGGACTAGCGGCTTACAATGAG. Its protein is CSARPGLAAYNE. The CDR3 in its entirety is CSARPGLAAYNEQFF.

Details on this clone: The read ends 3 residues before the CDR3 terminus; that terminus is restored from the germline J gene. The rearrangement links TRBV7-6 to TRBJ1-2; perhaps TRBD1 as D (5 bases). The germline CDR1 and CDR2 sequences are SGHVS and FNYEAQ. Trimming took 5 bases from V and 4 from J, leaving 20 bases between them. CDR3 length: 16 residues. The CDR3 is CASSLNPAGLGYGYTF. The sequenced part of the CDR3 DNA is TGTGCCAGCAGCCTAAACCCGGCAGGGCTTGGCTATGGC.

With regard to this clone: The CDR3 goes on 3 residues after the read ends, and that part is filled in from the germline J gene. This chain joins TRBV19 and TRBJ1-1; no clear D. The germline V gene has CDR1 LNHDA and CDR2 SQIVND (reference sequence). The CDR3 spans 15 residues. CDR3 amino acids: CASSIYVSDGETAFF. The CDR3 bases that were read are TGTGCCAGTAGTATCTATGTGAGCGACGGGGAGACA.

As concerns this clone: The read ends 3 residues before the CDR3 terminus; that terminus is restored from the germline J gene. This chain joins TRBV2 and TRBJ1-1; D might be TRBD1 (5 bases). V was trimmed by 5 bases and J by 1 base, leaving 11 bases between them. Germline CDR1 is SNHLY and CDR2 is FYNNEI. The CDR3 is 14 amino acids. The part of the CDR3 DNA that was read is TGTGCCAGCAGTCCTCTCGGGGGGAACACTGAA. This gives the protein CASSPLGGNTE. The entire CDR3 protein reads CASSPLGGNTEAFF.

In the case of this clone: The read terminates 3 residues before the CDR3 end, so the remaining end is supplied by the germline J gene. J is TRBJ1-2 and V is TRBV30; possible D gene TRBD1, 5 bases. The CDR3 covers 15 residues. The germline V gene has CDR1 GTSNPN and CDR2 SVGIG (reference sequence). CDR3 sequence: CAWSPGVAPGDDYTF. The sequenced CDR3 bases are TGTGCCTGGAGCCCGGGGGTGGCCCCGGGGGATGAC.

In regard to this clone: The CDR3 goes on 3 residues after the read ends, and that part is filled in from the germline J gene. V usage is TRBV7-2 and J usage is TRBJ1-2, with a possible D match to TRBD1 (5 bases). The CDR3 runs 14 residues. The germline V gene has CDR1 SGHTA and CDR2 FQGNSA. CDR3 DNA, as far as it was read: TGTGCCAGCAGCTTAGACTCAGGGTCGAGTGAA. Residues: CASSLDSGSSE. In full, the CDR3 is CASSLDSGSSEYTF.

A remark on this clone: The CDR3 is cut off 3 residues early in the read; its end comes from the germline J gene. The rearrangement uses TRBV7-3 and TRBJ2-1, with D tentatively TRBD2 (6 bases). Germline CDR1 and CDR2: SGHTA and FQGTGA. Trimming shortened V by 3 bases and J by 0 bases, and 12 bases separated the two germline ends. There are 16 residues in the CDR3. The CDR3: CASSLTRRSSYNEQFF. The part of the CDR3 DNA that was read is TGTGCCAGCAGCTTGACTAGGCGGAGCTCCTACAATGAG. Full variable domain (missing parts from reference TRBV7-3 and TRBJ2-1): GAGVSQTPSNKVTEKGKYVELRCDPISGHTALYWYRQSLGQGPEFLIYFQGTGAADDSGLPNDRFFAVRPEGSVSTLKIQRTERGDSAVYLCASSLTRRSSYNEQFFGPGTRLTVL.

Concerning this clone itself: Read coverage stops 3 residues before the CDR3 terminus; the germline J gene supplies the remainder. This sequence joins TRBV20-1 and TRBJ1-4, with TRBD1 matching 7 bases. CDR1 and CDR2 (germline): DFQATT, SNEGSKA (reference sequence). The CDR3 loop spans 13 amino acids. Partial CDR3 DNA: TGCAGTGCTCTGACAGGGTATAATTCACCA. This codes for CSALTGYNSP. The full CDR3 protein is CSALTGYNSPLFF.

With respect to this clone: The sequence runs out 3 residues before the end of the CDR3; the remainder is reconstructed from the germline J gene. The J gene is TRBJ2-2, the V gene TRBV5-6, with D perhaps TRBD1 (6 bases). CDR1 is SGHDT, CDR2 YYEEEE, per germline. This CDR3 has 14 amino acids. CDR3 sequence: CASSRGTRDEKLFF. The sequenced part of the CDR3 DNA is TGTGCCAGCAGCCGAGGGACACGGGATGAAAAG.

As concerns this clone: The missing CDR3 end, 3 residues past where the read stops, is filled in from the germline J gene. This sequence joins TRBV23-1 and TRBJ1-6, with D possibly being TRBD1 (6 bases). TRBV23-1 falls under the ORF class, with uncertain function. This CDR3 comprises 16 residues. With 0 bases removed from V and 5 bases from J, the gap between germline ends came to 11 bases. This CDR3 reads CASSQSGQGNNSPLHF. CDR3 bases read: TGCGCCAGCAGTCAATCGGGGCAGGGGAATAATTCACCC.

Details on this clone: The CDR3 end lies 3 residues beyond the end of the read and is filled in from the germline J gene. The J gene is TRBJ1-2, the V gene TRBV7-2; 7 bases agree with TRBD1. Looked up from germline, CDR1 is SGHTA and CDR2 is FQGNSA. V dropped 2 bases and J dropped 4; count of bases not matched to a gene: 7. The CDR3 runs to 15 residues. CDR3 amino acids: CASSLSTGSPYGYTF. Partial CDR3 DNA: TGTGCCAGCAGCTTATCGACAGGGTCCCCCTATGGC. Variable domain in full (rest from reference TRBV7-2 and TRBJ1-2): GAGVSQSPSNKVTEKGKDVELRCDPISGHTALYWYRQSLGQGLEFLIYFQGNSAPDKSGLPSDRFSAERTGGSVSTLTIQRTQQEDSAVYLCASSLSTGSPYGYTFGSGTRLTVV.

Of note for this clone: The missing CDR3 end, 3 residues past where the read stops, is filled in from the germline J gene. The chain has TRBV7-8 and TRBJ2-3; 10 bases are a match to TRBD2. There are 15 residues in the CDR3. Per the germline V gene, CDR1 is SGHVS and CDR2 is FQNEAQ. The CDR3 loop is CASSSDASGGKTQYF. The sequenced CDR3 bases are TGTGCCAGCAGCTCCGACGCTAGCGGGGGAAAGACG.

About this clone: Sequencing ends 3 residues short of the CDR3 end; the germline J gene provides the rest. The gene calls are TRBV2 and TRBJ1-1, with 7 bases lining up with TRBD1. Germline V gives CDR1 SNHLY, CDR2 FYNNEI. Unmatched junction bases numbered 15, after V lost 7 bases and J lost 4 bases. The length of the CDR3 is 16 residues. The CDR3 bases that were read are TGTGCCAGCACTTTCGACTCTATACAGGGGTTCACTGAA. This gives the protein CASTFDSIQGFTE. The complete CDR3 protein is CASTFDSIQGFTEAFF.

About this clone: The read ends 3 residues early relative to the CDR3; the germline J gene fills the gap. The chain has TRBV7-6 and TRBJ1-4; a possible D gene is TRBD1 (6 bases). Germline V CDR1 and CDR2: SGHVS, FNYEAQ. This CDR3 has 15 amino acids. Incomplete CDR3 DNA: TGTGCCAGCAGCTTATGGGAATCAGGGGCCAACGTA. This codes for CASSLWESGANV. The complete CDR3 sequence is CASSLWESGANVLFF.

The CDR3 region is CASSIRTGVRETQYF. The sequenced CDR3 bases are TGTGCCAGTAGTATTCGGACAGGGGTTAGGGAGACC. This chain connects TRBV19 to TRBJ2-5; TRBD1 matches at 9 bases. The read stops 3 residues short of the end of the CDR3; the missing end is completed from the germline J gene. The CDR3 spans 15 residues. Germline V gene sequence: CDR1 LNHDA, CDR2 SQIVND (reference sequence). Germline trimming cut 3 bases from V and 5 bases from J; bases unmatched to any gene: 7. The full variable domain, its missing parts supplied by reference TRBV19 and TRBJ2-5, is DGGITQSPKYLFRKEGQNVTLSCEQNLNHDAMYWYRQDPGQGLRLIYYSQIVNDFQKGDIAEGYSVSREKKESFPLTVTSAQKNPTAFYLCASSIRTGVRETQYFGPGTRLLVL.

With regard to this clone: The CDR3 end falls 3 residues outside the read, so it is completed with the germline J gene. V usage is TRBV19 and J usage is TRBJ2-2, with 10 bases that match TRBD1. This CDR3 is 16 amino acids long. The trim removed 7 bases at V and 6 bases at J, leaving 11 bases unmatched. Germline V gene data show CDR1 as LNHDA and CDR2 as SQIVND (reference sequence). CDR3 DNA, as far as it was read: TGTGCCAGTAACATGGGAGACAGGGGGCTCGCCGGGGAG. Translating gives CASNMGDRGLAGE. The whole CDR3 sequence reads CASNMGDRGLAGELFF. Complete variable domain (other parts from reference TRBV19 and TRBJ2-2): DGGITQSPKYLFRKEGQNVTLSCEQNLNHDAMYWYRQDPGQGLRLIYYSQIVNDFQKGDIAEGYSVSREKKESFPLTVTSAQKNPTAFYLCASNMGDRGLAGELFFGEGSRLTVL.

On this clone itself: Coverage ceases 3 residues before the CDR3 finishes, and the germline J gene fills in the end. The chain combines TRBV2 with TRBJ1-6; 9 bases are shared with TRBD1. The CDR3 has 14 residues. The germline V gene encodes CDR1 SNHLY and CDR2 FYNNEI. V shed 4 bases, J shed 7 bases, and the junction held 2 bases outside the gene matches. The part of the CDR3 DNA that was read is TGTGCCAGCAGTGGACAGGGGGAGAATTCACCC. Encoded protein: CASSGQGENSP. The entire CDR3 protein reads CASSGQGENSPLHF.

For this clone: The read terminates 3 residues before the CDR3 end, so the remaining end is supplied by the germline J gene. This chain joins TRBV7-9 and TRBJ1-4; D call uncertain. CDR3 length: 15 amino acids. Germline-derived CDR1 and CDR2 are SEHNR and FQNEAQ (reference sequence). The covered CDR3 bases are TGTGCCAGCAGCTTCGGGGTAGGGCTCAATTCACCA. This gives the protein CASSFGVGLNSP. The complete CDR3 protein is CASSFGVGLNSPLFF.

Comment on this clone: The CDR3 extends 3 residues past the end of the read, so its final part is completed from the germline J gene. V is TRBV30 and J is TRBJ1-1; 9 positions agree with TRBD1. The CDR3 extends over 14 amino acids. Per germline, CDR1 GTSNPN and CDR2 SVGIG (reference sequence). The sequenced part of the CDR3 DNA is TGTGCCTGCCGACCGAACTCCGGGACAGGGAAA. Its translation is CACRPNSGTGK. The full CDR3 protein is CACRPNSGTGKAFF. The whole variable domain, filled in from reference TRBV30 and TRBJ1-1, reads SQTIHQWPATLVQPVGSPLSLECTVEGTSNPNLYWYRQAAGRGLQLLFYSVGIGQISSEVPQNLSASRPQDRQFILSSKKLLLSDSGFYLCACRPNSGTGKAFFGQGTRLTVV.

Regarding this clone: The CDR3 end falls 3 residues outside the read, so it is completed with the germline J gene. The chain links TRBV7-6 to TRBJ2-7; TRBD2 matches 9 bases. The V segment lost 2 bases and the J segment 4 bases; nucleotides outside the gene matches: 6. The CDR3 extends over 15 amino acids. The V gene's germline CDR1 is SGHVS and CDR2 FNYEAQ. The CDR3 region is CASSLQGGGGYEQYF. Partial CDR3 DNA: TGTGCCAGCAGCTTACAAGGCGGGGGGGGTTACGAG.